A selection of T cell receptor beta chains follows, all from one sample in a study of CD8 T cells in ankylosing spondylitis. Each CDR3 protein gets one entry after TCRdb re-called the 5' RACE reads with MiXCR. The sample holds 240,000 or so distinct CDR3 sequences; 7.5% to 9% are singletons and the top ten take under 7.5%. Sequencing used blood, either unsorted or a sorted T cell fraction (not recorded which). Every receptor here comes from a male donor with ankylosing spondylitis or in good health (not recorded which). Each CDR3 is given with its conserved first and last residue. The order of the fields is CDR3 protein, CDR3 length, J gene, V gene.

CASSYSSGTRDVRVYGYTF,19,TRBJ1-2,TRBV6-5
CASSLDPAPDSGANVLTF,18,TRBJ2-6,TRBV11-2
CASSEFTGGVQETQYF,16,TRBJ2-5,TRBV9
CASSALQGRTGELFF,15,TRBJ2-2,TRBV7-2
CSARAAEGGNTQYF,14,TRBJ2-3,TRBV20-1
CASKELYEQYF,11,TRBJ2-7,TRBV2
CASSSGAHNEQFF,13,TRBJ2-1,TRBV7-2
CDSSFGGNTEAFF,13,TRBJ1-1,TRBV12-3/TRBV12-4
CSAIRQGGETQYF,13,TRBJ2-5,TRBV20-1
CASSLGPTDTQYF,13,TRBJ2-3,TRBV7-2
CASSLQGFGEQYF,13,TRBJ2-7,TRBV7-2
CASSLEKVGETQYF,14,TRBJ2-5,TRBV7-7
CASSLNGAGQPQHF,14,TRBJ1-5,TRBV12-3/TRBV12-4
CSVVAGGSRQSSTDTQYF,18,TRBJ2-3,TRBV29-1
CASSLRATGEGYTF,14,TRBJ1-2,TRBV12-3/TRBV12-4
CSATGTSGTLYNEQFF,16,TRBJ2-1,TRBV20-1
CASSPRGAGTSSKQYF,16,TRBJ2-7,TRBV7-2
CSASSGRGDEQFF,13,TRBJ2-1,TRBV20-1
CASSDIARERYEQYF,15,TRBJ2-7,TRBV25-1
CASSRMGEKLFF,12,TRBJ1-4,TRBV12-3/TRBV12-4
CASSFQTGSDTQYF,14,TRBJ2-3,TRBV5-1
CSAPPGQRANYGYTF,15,TRBJ1-2,TRBV20-1
CATSDPGQGNTGELFF,16,TRBJ2-2,TRBV24-1
CASSLVGVEANYGYTF,16,TRBJ1-2,TRBV7-9
CASTSTLAGGSGDTQYF,17,TRBJ2-3,TRBV19
CSVGLSGGLNNEQFF,15,TRBJ2-1,TRBV29-1
CASSPLSGWKEQYF,14,TRBJ2-7,TRBV27
CASSLAGAQETQYF,14,TRBJ2-5,TRBV5-1
CASSYSEGETQYF,13,TRBJ2-5,TRBV6-5
CASSFGLAGGEQFF,14,TRBJ2-1,TRBV7-9
CASSSSTGPRGAFF,14,TRBJ1-1,TRBV5-6
CSVETVNNEQFF,12,TRBJ2-1,TRBV29-1
CASSPVRHEQYF,12,TRBJ2-7,TRBV7-9
CSGGDLLQEETQYF,14,TRBJ2-5,TRBV29-1
CASSLTGRGNEQFF,14,TRBJ2-1,TRBV27
CASSLTGTGSFDRAQHF,17,TRBJ1-5,TRBV12-3/TRBV12-4
CAWSPTLSSYNEQFF,15,TRBJ2-1,TRBV30
CASSFPIPAGGGTDTQYF,18,TRBJ2-3,TRBV11-1
CASRALGPSYEQYF,14,TRBJ2-7,TRBV12-3/TRBV12-4
CASIHPRDDSYEQYF,15,TRBJ2-7,TRBV5-1